These 3 T cell receptor beta chains came from one sample sequenced in a study of regulatory T cells in long-lasting Graves disease (dated by TCRdb to the early 2020s). Sample time point, as interpreted from the label and publication: persistent/refractory GD, antithyroid drugs over 5 years with positive TRAb. RNA was extracted from PBMCs in TRIzol for both TCR sequencing and RNA sequencing. Preparation of the library involved multiplex PCR. Sequenced using an Illumina HiSeq 4000. TCR beta libraries were built with iRepertoire HTBI primers and Arm-PCR amplification of CDR3 regions. TCRdb reworked the public reads: Q25 trimming with fastp, MiXCR clone assembly, productive beta chains retained. Each entry is one CDR3 protein sequence, shown with its most common DNA and genes. Present in this sample are around 400,000 distinct CDR3 sequences, over 20% of which were seen just once. The ten largest make up roughly an eighth of the sample.

The sample in question was peripheral blood mononuclear cells (PBMCs), obtained when the disease was refractory, from a patient treated with antithyroid drugs. The receptors derive from a female donor with Graves disease.

There are a few counts of this clonotype. The rearrangement links TRBV28 to TRBJ1-2, with 7 bases matching TRBD1. The CDR3 runs 14 residues. Trimming cost V 5 bases and J 8 bases; bases outside gene matches: 11. The germline V gene encodes CDR1 MDHEN and CDR2 SYDVKM. In DNA, the CDR3 is TGTGCCAGCAGTCCGCCGGGACAGAGTTGGGGCTACACCTTC. Protein sequence: CASSPPGQSWGYTF.

This clonotype was observed at least ten times. The chain couples TRBV28 to TRBJ2-5, with D uncertain. Germline-derived CDR1 and CDR2 are MDHEN and SYDVKM. V dropped 7 bases and J dropped 2 bases, with 23 bases sitting between them. The CDR3 runs to 17 residues. The CDR3 spells CASKIRTPYLRQETQYF. The CDR3 DNA sequence: TGTGCCAGCAAGATACGGACGCCGTACCTGAGGCAAGAGACCCAGTACTTC.

This clonotype was observed a handful of times. V is TRBV15 and J is TRBJ1-2; no firm D call. Germline V gene data show CDR1 as LNHNV and CDR2 as YYDKDF (reference sequence). Between the trimmed V and J ends, which lost 0 bases and 10 bases, there was a span of 12 bases. The CDR3 runs to 13 residues. The CDR3 region is CATSRDMYGDYTF. CDR3 DNA: TGTGCCACCAGCAGAGACATGTACGGGGACTACACCTTC.